The subject of this entry is one TCR beta chain. Its antigen is as yet unknown. Researchers amplified the TCR beta CDR3 regions from RNA transcripts. An initial round of RT-PCR targeting the TCR CDR3 relied on the HTBI primer set. TCRdb called the multiplex PCR reads again in MiXCR, with one record for every CDR3 protein. The sample includes approximately 420,000 distinct CDR3 sequences, 15% of them seen just once. The hyperthyroidism was newly diagnosed and had lasted under 2 months; the patients were aged 18 to 65. Diagnosis rested on symptoms, serum thyroxine and TRAb, thyroid ultrasound, and orbital computed tomography. These data come from a study of T cells in Graves' hyperthyroidism and ophthalmopathy. Regarding the study as a whole: Ophthalmopathy was separated from stable hyperthyroidism by a 13 V-J model.

This TCR came from a woman in her thirties with Graves' hyperthyroidism. Sequences were obtained from blood.

CDR3 coding DNA: TGTGCCAGCAGCTTAAATTACGGCGGGGGGCCCGGCAATGAGCAGTTCTTC. Protein product: CASSLNYGGGPGNEQFF. The J gene is TRBJ2-1, the V gene TRBV11-3; 8 bases map to TRBD2. This CDR3 is 17 amino acids long. CDR1 is SGHNT, CDR2 YENEEA, per germline. The J segment lost 6 bases and the V segment lost 2 bases, leaving 12 bases of the junction unmatched.